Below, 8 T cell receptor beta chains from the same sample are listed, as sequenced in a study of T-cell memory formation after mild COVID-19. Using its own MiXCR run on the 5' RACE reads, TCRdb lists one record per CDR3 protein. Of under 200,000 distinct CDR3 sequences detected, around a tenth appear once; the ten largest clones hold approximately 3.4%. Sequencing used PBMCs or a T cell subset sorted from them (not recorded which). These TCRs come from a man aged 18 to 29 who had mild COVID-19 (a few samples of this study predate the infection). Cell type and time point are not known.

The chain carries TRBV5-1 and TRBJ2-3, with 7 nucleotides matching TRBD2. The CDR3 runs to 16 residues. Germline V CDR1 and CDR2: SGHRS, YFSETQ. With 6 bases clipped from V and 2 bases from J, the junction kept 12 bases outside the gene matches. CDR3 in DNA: TGCGCCAGCAACAGGATAGGGGCGGGGGACACAGATACGCAGTATTTT. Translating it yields CASNRIGAGDTDTQYF. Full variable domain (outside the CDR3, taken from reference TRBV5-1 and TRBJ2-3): KAGVTQTPRYLIKTRGQQVTLSCSPISGHRSVSWYQQTPGQGLQFLFEYFSETQRNKGNFPGRFSGRQFSNSRSEMNVSTLELGDSALYLCASNRIGAGDTDTQYFGPGTRLTVL.

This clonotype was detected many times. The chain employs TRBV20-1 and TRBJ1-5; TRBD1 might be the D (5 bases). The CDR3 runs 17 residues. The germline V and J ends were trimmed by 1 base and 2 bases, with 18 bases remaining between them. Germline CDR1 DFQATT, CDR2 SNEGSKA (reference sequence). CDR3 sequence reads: CSARVGHAPYGNQPQHF. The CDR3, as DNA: TGCAGTGCTAGAGTCGGACACGCACCCTATGGCAATCAGCCCCAGCATTTT.

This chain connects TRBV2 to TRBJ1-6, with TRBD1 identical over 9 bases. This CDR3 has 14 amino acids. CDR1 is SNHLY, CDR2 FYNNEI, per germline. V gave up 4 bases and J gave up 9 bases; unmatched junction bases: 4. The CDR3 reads CASSAGTGRSPLHF. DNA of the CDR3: TGTGCCAGCAGTGCCGGGACAGGGCGTTCACCCCTCCACTTT.

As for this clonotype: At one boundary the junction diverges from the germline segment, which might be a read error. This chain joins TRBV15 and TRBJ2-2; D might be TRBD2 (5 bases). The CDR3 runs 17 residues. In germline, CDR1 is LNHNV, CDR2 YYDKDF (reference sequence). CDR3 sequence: CATSRVPRTRNTGELSF. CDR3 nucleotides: TGTGCCACCAGCAGAGTCCCCAGAACAAGAAACACCGGGGAGCTGTCTTTT. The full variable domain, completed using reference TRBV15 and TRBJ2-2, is DAMVIQNPRYQVTQFGKPVTLSCSQTLNHNVMYWYQQKSSQAPKLLFHYYDKDFNNEADTPDNFQSRRPNTSFCFLDIRSPGLGDTAMYLCATSRVPRTRNTGELSFGEGSRLTVL.

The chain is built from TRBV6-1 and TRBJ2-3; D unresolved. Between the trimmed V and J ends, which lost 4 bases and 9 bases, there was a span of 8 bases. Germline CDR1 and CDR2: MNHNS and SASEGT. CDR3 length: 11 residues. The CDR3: CASSAETTQYF. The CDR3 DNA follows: TGTGCCAGCAGTGCAGAAACGACGCAGTATTTT.

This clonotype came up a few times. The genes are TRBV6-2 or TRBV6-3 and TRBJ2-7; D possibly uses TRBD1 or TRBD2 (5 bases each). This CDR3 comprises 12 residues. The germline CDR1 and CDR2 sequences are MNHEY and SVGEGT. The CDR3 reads CASSHTRDALDV. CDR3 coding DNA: TGTGCCAGCAGTCATACTCGGGACGCCCTGGACGTC.

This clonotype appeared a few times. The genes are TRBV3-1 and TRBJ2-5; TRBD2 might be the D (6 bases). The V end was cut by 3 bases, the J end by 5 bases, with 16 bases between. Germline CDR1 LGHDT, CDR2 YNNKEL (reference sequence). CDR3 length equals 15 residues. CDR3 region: CASSHSGTSWETQYF. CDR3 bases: TGTGCCAGCAGCCATTCGGGAACTAGCTGGGAGACCCAGTACTTC.

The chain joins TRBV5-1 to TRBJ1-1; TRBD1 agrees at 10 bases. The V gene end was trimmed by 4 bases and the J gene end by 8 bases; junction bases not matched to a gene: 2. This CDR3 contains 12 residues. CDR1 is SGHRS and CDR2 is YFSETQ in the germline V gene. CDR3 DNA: TGCGCCAGCAGCCCGGGACAGGGGGAAGCTTTCTTT. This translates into CASSPGQGEAFF.